This T cell receptor (beta chain) appears in the sequencing data of a study of shared clonotypes between healthy human individuals. Overall study results and limits: Few donors restricted represented genetic and exposure-history diversity.

Everyone who donated was a Caucasian adult who lived in Nashville, Tennessee. Extraction of genomic DNA in unsorted samples used 100 million or so PBMCs. This clone was recorded once. What it binds is not known. In the authors' workflow: Junction-only immunoSEQ data arrived without quality scores, meaning filtering differed. Sequenced by immunoSEQ multiplex PCR; TCRdb stores in-frame clones only, minus some. V, J and clone size are taken as reported in that table, and D and trimming were inferred from the DNA itself. The sample records 500,000 to 650,000 clones, roughly 72% being singletons. The sample consisted of PBMCs. The receptor was derived from a woman aged 40 to 50 in good health. Some clones in this sample may be carry-over from other donors' samples.

This CDR3 is CASSQRGSPYNEQFF. CDR3 DNA: TGTGCCAGCAGCCAACGGGGGTCGCCCTACAATGAGCAGTTCTTC. The rearrangement uses TRBV14 and TRBJ2-1, with D possibly being TRBD2 (6 bases). CDR3 length: 15 amino acids. The V end was cut by 2 bases, the J end by 2 bases, with 10 bases between. Germline assignment: CDR1 SGHDN and CDR2 FVKESK.